The T cell receptor beta chain under discussion was sequenced for a study of blood T cell repertoires in COVID-19. For the study at large: PBMCs, B-cell-depleted T cells, or T cells were the source of the cDNA or gDNA that made up the material.

This CDR3 spans 15 amino acids. Germline V CDR1 and CDR2: SGHAT, FQDESV (reference sequence). The V and J ends lost 4 bases and 1 base respectively, with 13 bases between them. Followed over time, Seattle patients had been enrolled while infection was active. In the study's own analysis: Reference gene primers were amplified, and this amplification served to estimate nucleated cell counts. The data were produced by immunoSEQ multiplex PCR, yet TCRdb's version contains in-frame clones alone and is incomplete. V, J and clone size reflect that table, while D and trimming were determined from the DNA. This sample has under 110,000 clones, with over 65% found just once.

The chain recombines TRBV11-1 with TRBJ2-5; possible D gene TRBD2, 6 bases. The sequence derives from a man older than 75 with COVID-19, enrolled during active disease. Sequenced input: peripheral blood. The CDR3 DNA reads as TGTGCCAGCAGCTCCCGGGGACTCCTCCAAGAGACCCAGTACTTC. It codes for CASSSRGLLQETQYF.